This T cell receptor (beta chain) was recovered during a study of shared clonotypes between healthy human individuals. The repertoire was sequenced with immunoSEQ multiplex PCR; TCRdb's copy has only in-frame clones and lacks some. This sample has 2 million to 3 million clones, with 93% found just once. This CDR3 has 15 residues. V gave up 1 base and J gave up 8 bases; unmatched junction bases: 1. In germline, CDR1 is SGHTA, CDR2 FQGNSA. The source of this sequence is a man between 18 and 35 years old in good health. Some clones in this sample may be carry-over from other donors' samples. The chain is built from TRBV7-2 and TRBJ2-1, with 14 bases matching TRBD2. The specimen was naive CD4+ T cells from PBMCs. Subset: CD45RA+ positively selected. DNA for the CDR3: TGTGCCAGCAGCTTAGGGGGACTAGCGGGAGATGAGCAGTTCTTC. Amino acids: CASSLGGLAGDEQFF.